This entry lists 29 T cell receptor beta chains sequenced from one sample in a study of vaccination and CD4 T cells after COVID-19. CD4+ T cells that had been cultured provided DNA sequenced with the Oncomine TCR Beta short-read assay. TCRdb itself ran the PCR reads through MiXCR, one entry per CDR3 protein. The sample has 15,000 or so distinct CDR3 sequences, around three fifths seen once. The sample's treatment: roughly 11-day PBMC culture with coronavirus spike peptide pools or control peptides (ViraFEST assay). These receptors have no identified antigens. Sequencing input: CD4+ T cells from blood, cultured in vitro. Receptors were obtained from a human donor who had recovered from COVID-19.

V usage is TRBV6-2 or TRBV6-3 and J usage is TRBJ1-1; D not certain. This CDR3 comprises 15 residues. The germline CDR1 and CDR2 sequences are MNHEY and SVGEGT. Trimming removed 7 bases at V and 1 base at J, with 16 bases between. CDR3 protein: CASKPGGRENTEAFF. The CDR3 bases are TGTGCCAGCAAACCCGGCGGGAGAGAGAACACTGAAGCTTTCTTT.

This clonotype was counted once. V and J are TRBV5-1 and TRBJ1-1; no firm D call. Trimming stripped 0 bases from V and 4 bases from J, with 7 bases between. From germline, CDR1 is SGHRS and CDR2 YFSETQ. This CDR3 is built from 13 residues. The CDR3 nucleotides read TGCGCCAGCAGCTTGGGATATACCACTGAAGCTTTCTTT. This encodes CASSLGYTTEAFF.

This chain links TRBV6-1 with TRBJ1-2; 11 nucleotides match TRBD1. Looked up from germline, CDR1 is MNHNS and CDR2 is SASEGT. The CDR3 is 16 amino acids. Trimming took 5 bases from V and 7 from J; bases not matched to a gene: 12. CDR3 protein: CASSRHDGQGAVGYTF. The CDR3 nucleotides are TGTGCCAGCAGTCGACATGATGGACAGGGGGCGGTTGGCTACACCTTC.

This clonotype appeared a few times. The CDR3: CATSRDRAISYNEQFF. The CDR3 bases are TGTGCCACCAGCAGAGATCGGGCAATTTCCTACAATGAGCAGTTCTTC. The V call is TRBV15, the J call TRBJ2-1; D is undetermined. The CDR3 totals 16 residues. Germline V gives CDR1 LNHNV, CDR2 YYDKDF (reference sequence). V was pared by 0 bases and J by 1 base, with 10 bases between.

This clonotype was detected a few times. The CDR3 DNA follows: TGCAGTGCTAGAGTAACATCTGGACTTAATTTCAGAGATACGCAGTATTTT. Amino acid sequence: CSARVTSGLNFRDTQYF. The rearrangement uses TRBV20-1 and TRBJ2-3, with a weak D call TRBD2 (5 bases). Trimming removed 1 base at V and 5 bases at J, with 22 bases between. CDR3 size: 17 residues. The germline CDR1 and CDR2 sequences are DFQATT and SNEGSKA (reference sequence).

The chain links TRBV6-1 to TRBJ2-7; the match to TRBD1 covers 8 bases. The CDR3 totals 15 residues. CDR1 and CDR2 from the germline V gene are MNHNS and SASEGT. With 3 bases clipped from V and 4 bases from J, the junction kept 8 bases outside the gene matches. The CDR3 bases are TGTGCCAGCAGTGATCCGAGACAGGGGATTTACGAGCAGTACTTC. Protein product: CASSDPRQGIYEQYF.

This chain joins TRBV25-1 and TRBJ2-3, with 8 bases lining up with TRBD1. The CDR3 is 15 residues long. The V gene end was trimmed by 6 bases and the J gene end by 6 bases; junction bases not matched to a gene: 11. Germline-derived CDR1 and CDR2 are MGHDK and SYGVNS. The CDR3, as DNA: TGTGCCAGCAGGCCCTCCCAGGGGGCGTGGGATACGCAGTATTTT. Protein sequence: CASRPSQGAWDTQYF.

The chain couples TRBV7-3 to TRBJ2-2, with D perhaps TRBD2 (5 bases). The germline gives CDR1 SGHTA, CDR2 FQGTGA. The CDR3 is 14 amino acids. The ends were cut back, 5 bases at V and 4 bases at J, with 11 bases in the middle. The CDR3 region is CASSLGISTGELFF. DNA of the CDR3: TGTGCCAGCAGCCTCGGGATTTCCACCGGGGAGCTGTTTTTT.

This clonotype was picked up a small number of times. This chain uses TRBV27 with TRBJ1-5; D ambiguous. The germline gives CDR1 MNHEY, CDR2 SMNVEV (reference sequence). V lost 2 bases and J lost 6, with 8 bases in between. This CDR3 has 13 amino acids. The CDR3 sequence: CASSLTGLQPQHF. In DNA form, the CDR3 reads TGTGCCAGCAGTTTAACCGGTCTTCAGCCCCAGCATTTT.

The V gene is TRBV19, the J gene TRBJ2-1; D is perhaps TRBD1 (5 bases). With 7 bases removed from V and 13 bases from J, the gap between germline ends came to 20 bases. Germline assignment: CDR1 LNHDA and CDR2 SQIVND (reference sequence). CDR3 size: 13 residues. For the CDR3, the DNA is TGTGCCAGTACCTCTGACAGCCCTTATCCCCAGTTCTTC. This codes for CASTSDSPYPQFF.

The V gene is TRBV24-1, the J gene TRBJ2-7; perhaps D is TRBD1 or TRBD2 (5 bases each). Per the germline V gene, CDR1 is KGHDR and CDR2 is SFDVKD. The CDR3 length is 11 residues. Trimming removed 9 bases from V and 3 bases from J, with 8 bases in between. In DNA, the CDR3 is TGTGCCACCGGGGACCTCTACGAGCAGTACTTC. It is translated as CATGDLYEQYF.

V gene TRBV5-8 combines with J gene TRBJ1-2, with D unresolved. Trimming cost V 4 bases and J 6 bases, with 10 bases left between them. The length of the CDR3 is 12 residues. Germline V gene data show CDR1 as SGHTS and CDR2 as YDEGEE. CDR3 coding DNA: TGTGCCAGCAGCCCCTCCGGGGATGGCTACACCTTC. As protein: CASSPSGDGYTF. The whole variable domain, filled in from reference TRBV5-8 and TRBJ1-2, reads EAGVTQSPTHLIKTRGQQATLRCSPISGHTSVYWYQQALGLGLQFLLWYDEGEERNRGNFPPRFSGRQFPNYSSELNVNALELEDSALYLCASSPSGDGYTFGSGTRLTVV.

On this clonotype: Germline is not matched at one junction end, which may reflect a read error. The chain employs TRBV7-7 and TRBJ2-2; tentative D call: TRBD2 (6 bases). There are 15 residues in the CDR3. Per germline, CDR1 SSHAT and CDR2 FNYEAQ (reference sequence). CDR3 bases: TGTGCTAGCAGTCGATACGGGGGAGGTCAGGCGGAGCTGTTTTTT. Protein sequence: CASSRYGGGQAELFF.

This chain connects TRBV6-1 to TRBJ1-1; D perhaps matches TRBD1 (6 bases). Trimming removed 3 bases from V and 3 bases from J, with 11 bases in between. The CDR3 is made up of 14 amino acids. The germline V gene has CDR1 MNHNS and CDR2 SASEGT. CDR3 nucleotides: TGTGCCAGCAGTGAGAGGGGGGGGTACACTGAAGCTTTCTTT. It yields the protein CASSERGGYTEAFF.

V gene TRBV6-1 combines with J gene TRBJ2-1; 12 nucleotides align to TRBD2. Germline values: CDR1 MNHNS, CDR2 SASEGT. The V segment lost 7 bases and the J segment 1 base; nucleotides outside the gene matches: 11. The CDR3 is made up of 18 amino acids. The CDR3 sequence is CASKAVSTSGRSYNEQFF. DNA of the CDR3: TGTGCCAGCAAGGCGGTGTCGACTAGCGGGAGATCCTACAATGAGCAGTTCTTC.

The rearrangement joins TRBV6-1 to TRBJ1-2; D uncertain. V was clipped by 4 bases and J by 3 bases, with 9 bases between them. The CDR3 loop spans 13 amino acids. Germline loops: CDR1 MNHNS, CDR2 SASEGT. CDR3 bases: TGTGCCAGCAGTGCGGGCGAGGACTATGGCTACACCTTC. It yields the protein CASSAGEDYGYTF.

This clonotype came up a few times. V usage is TRBV6-5 and J usage is TRBJ2-7, with D uncertain. V dropped 4 bases and J dropped 5 bases, with 12 bases sitting between them. The V gene's germline CDR1 is MNHEY and CDR2 SVGAGI. This CDR3 contains 13 residues. CDR3 loop: CASSWLGNNEQYF. In DNA, the CDR3 is TGTGCCAGCAGTTGGTTAGGGAACAACGAGCAGTACTTC.

This clonotype has only a few counts. The CDR3 DNA is TGTGCCAGTAGTTCGACCGGGGTGCGTAGCAATCAGCCCCAGCATTTT. It encodes CASSSTGVRSNQPQHF. The chain recombines TRBV19 with TRBJ1-5; D remains unclear. The CDR3 loop spans 16 amino acids. CDR1 is LNHDA and CDR2 is SQIVND in the germline V gene (reference sequence). V lost 5 bases to trimming and J lost 0 bases, with 14 bases between them.

The chain has TRBV15 and TRBJ1-2; unclear D gene. V lost 0 bases and J lost 8, with 7 bases in between. In germline, CDR1 is LNHNV, CDR2 YYDKDF (reference sequence). The CDR3 covers 12 residues. This CDR3 reads CATSRDLEGYTF. The CDR3 coding sequence is TGTGCCACCAGCAGAGATCTTGAGGGCTACACCTTC.

Regarding this clonotype: The conserved closing phenylalanine or tryptophan is absent in this CDR3, likely reflecting a read error. V is TRBV19 and J is TRBJ2-5, with TRBD2 matching over 12 bases. The CDR3 spans 15 residues. Germline values: CDR1 LNHDA, CDR2 SQIVND (reference sequence). The CDR3: CVSSTSGSNFETQYL. In nucleotides, the CDR3 is TGTGTCAGTTCGACTAGCGGGAGTAATTTCGAGACCCAGTACTTA.

The J gene is TRBJ2-5, the V gene TRBV6-2 or TRBV6-3; D not certain. The CDR3 is made up of 14 amino acids. V was pared by 4 bases and J by 3 bases, with 12 bases between. Germline CDR1 reads MNHEY; CDR2 reads SVGEGT. CDR3: CASSFGGIEETQYF. The CDR3 nucleotides read TGTGCCAGCAGTTTTGGCGGAATTGAAGAGACCCAGTACTTC.

This chain links TRBV6-1 with TRBJ1-1; D remains ambiguous. CDR1 and CDR2 (germline): MNHNS, SASEGT. The CDR3 runs 13 residues. V lost 7 bases, J lost 5 bases, and 14 bases lay in between. The CDR3 sequence is CASIGFRTTEAFF. As DNA, the CDR3 is TGTGCCAGCATTGGGTTTAGGACTACTGAAGCTTTCTTT.

In this sample, this clonotype turned up a few times. This chain connects TRBV14 to TRBJ1-1; possibly TRBD1 for D (6 bases). The CDR3 contains 14 residues. Germline values: CDR1 SGHDN, CDR2 FVKESK. V lost 2 bases and J 4 bases, leaving 11 bases between the germline ends. CDR3 nucleotide sequence: TGTGCCAGCAGCCAAAGGCCAGGGGTCACTGAAGCTTTCTTT. Amino acids: CASSQRPGVTEAFF.

This rearrangement joins TRBV5-8 to TRBJ2-5; no definite D call. The germline CDR1 and CDR2 sequences are SGHTS and YDEGEE. V gave up 1 base and J gave up 4 bases, with 11 bases separating them. The CDR3 runs to 14 residues. CDR3 sequence reads: CASSLSEVLETQYF. The CDR3 DNA is TGTGCCAGCAGCTTGAGTGAGGTTTTAGAGACCCAGTACTTC.

There are a few counts of this clonotype. The gene calls are TRBV15 and TRBJ2-5, with 7 bases matching TRBD1. After removal of 0 bases from V and 4 bases from J, the junction contained 5 bases not matched to a gene. CDR3 size: 15 residues. Germline-derived CDR1 and CDR2 are LNHNV and YYDKDF (reference sequence). This chain's CDR3 is CATSRDTGVGETQYF. The CDR3 DNA reads as TGTGCCACCAGCAGAGACACAGGGGTAGGAGAGACCCAGTACTTC.

This clonotype qualifies as medium-sized. This rearrangement joins TRBV7-9 to TRBJ2-3; D gene unclear. The V end was cut by 1 base, the J end by 1 base, with 3 bases between. Per the germline V gene, CDR1 is SEHNR and CDR2 is FQNEAQ (reference sequence). The CDR3 sequence is 13 residues long. The CDR3 coding sequence is TGTGCCAGCAGCTTAGGGCGCACAGATACGCAGTATTTT. Its protein product is CASSLGRTDTQYF.

The J gene is TRBJ1-5, the V gene TRBV30, with D unresolved. V lost 4 bases and J 9 bases, leaving 16 bases between the germline ends. Germline loops: CDR1 GTSNPN, CDR2 SVGIG (reference sequence). This CDR3 has 13 amino acids. The CDR3, as DNA: TGTGCCTGGACAGGCTCCTTGGGTTGGCCCCAGCATTTT. It specifies CAWTGSLGWPQHF.

This chain uses TRBV12-3 or TRBV12-4 with TRBJ2-1, with D possibly matching TRBD2 (5 bases). With 6 bases removed from V and 3 bases from J, the gap between germline ends came to 15 bases. This CDR3 is 15 amino acids long. The CDR3: CASSPTGSGYNEQFF. In nucleotides, the CDR3 is TGTGCCAGCAGCCCCACGGGGTCAGGCTACAATGAGCAGTTCTTC.

The DNA of the CDR3 is TGTGCCACCAGTGTGAGTAGGTACTATGGCTACACCTTC. It encodes CATSVSRYYGYTF. This chain links TRBV24-1 with TRBJ1-2, with D uncertain. CDR3 length equals 13 residues. V shed 5 bases and J shed 3 bases, with 9 bases lying between them. CDR1 is KGHDR and CDR2 is SFDVKD in the germline V gene.